The rows below give T cell receptor beta chains drawn from one sample of a study of metastatic and nonmetastatic thyroid tumors. TCRdb re-called clones via MiXCR from the PCR reads. This table has roughly 22,000 clones, more than 30% appearing once. The sequencing input was blood. The receptors stem from a male donor with papillary thyroid cancer or a benign thyroid nodule (not recorded which). Some clones in this sample may be carry-over from other donors' samples. Each CDR3 is given with its conserved first and last residue. The D gene is left open where the match is weak. The listing skips clone size in some rows; elsewhere it reads once, few, many or a size class.

cdr3_length	clone_size	d_call	v_call	j_call	cdr3_aa	cdr3_nt
12	.	TRBD2	TRBV20-1	TRBJ2-7	CSAHQRGYEQYF	TGCAGTGCCCATCAGCGGGGCTACGAGCAGTACTTC
13	few	.	TRBV19	TRBJ1-5	CASSIVGGQPQHF	TGTGCCAGTAGTATAGTGGGCGGTCAGCCCCAGCATTTT
14	many	.	TRBV7-8	TRBJ2-1	CASSSRAPGEEQFF	TGTGCCAGCAGCTCCAGAGCCCCCGGTGAGGAGCAGTTCTTC
18	many	.	TRBV11-1	TRBJ2-1	CASSPTSGSRPSYNEQFF	TGTGCCAGCAGCCCTACATCGGGGTCCCGCCCTTCCTACAATGAGCAGTTCTTC
18	.	.	TRBV6-1	TRBJ1-2	CASSENVRGDGQIYGYTF	TGTGCCAGCAGTGAAAACGTGCGGGGCGATGGACAGATCTATGGCTACACCTTC
16	once	.	TRBV30	TRBJ2-6	CAWSSPWTSGANVLTF	TGTGCCTGGAGTTCCCCCTGGACCTCTGGGGCCAACGTCCTGACTTTC
14	.	.	TRBV11-2	TRBJ1-6	CASSFHLQNSPLHF	TGTGCCAGCAGCTTCCATTTACAGAATTCACCCCTCCACTTT
16	.	.	TRBV28	TRBJ2-6	CASGPDFSSGANVLTF	TGTGCCAGCGGGCCAGACTTTAGCTCTGGGGCCAACGTCCTGACTTTC
14	.	TRBD1	TRBV11-2	TRBJ2-7	CASSVSTGAYEQYF	TGTGCCAGCAGCGTATCGACAGGGGCATACGAGCAGTACTTC
13	.	.	TRBV7-2	TRBJ2-1	CASSLTGINEQFF	TGTGCCAGCAGCTTAACAGGGATCAATGAGCAGTTCTTC
15	few	TRBD2	TRBV6-1	TRBJ2-1	CASSDLAGAYNEQFF	TGTGCCAGCAGTGATTTAGCGGGGGCCTACAATGAGCAGTTCTTC
13	.	.	TRBV6-2/TRBV6-3	TRBJ2-7	CASRDGSSYEQYF	TGTGCCAGCAGAGACGGGAGCTCCTACGAGCAGTACTTC
14	.	TRBD1	TRBV6-2/TRBV6-3	TRBJ1-2	CASSYSNRGHGYTF	TGTGCCAGCAGTTACTCGAACAGGGGGCATGGCTACACCTTC
14	.	.	TRBV5-1	TRBJ1-1	CASSPFGRGTEAFF	TGCGCCAGCAGCCCCTTTGGCAGGGGCACTGAAGCTTTCTTT
15	.	.	TRBV11-1	TRBJ2-3	CASSYGPQTTDTQYF	TGTGCCAGCAGCTACGGGCCCCAGACCACAGATACGCAGTATTTT
16	many	TRBD2	TRBV12-3/TRBV12-4	TRBJ2-3	CASSTRTSGRMDTQYF	TGTGCCAGCAGTACGAGGACTAGCGGGAGAATGGATACGCAGTATTTT
13	.	.	TRBV20-1	TRBJ2-7	CSARDGRGYEQYF	TGCAGTGCTAGAGATGGGCGGGGATACGAGCAGTACTTC
15	many	TRBD1	TRBV11-1	TRBJ2-3	CASTPRDRITDTQYF	TGTGCCAGCACACCCCGGGACAGGATCACAGATACGCAGTATTTT
16	many	TRBD1	TRBV20-1	TRBJ2-5	CSARGTGTDAPLTQYF	TGCAGTGCTAGAGGGACCGGGACAGACGCCCCTTTGACCCAGTACTTC
14	.	TRBD1	TRBV6-1	TRBJ2-7	CASSDGTGGIRQYF	TGTGCCAGCAGTGATGGGACAGGGGGCATAAGGCAGTACTTC
13	many	.	TRBV9	TRBJ1-2	CASSFDTDYGYTF	TGTGCCAGCAGCTTCGACACTGACTATGGCTACACCTTC
13	.	TRBD1	TRBV27	TRBJ1-2	CASSPGQSYGYTF	TGTGCCAGCAGCCCGGGACAGAGCTATGGCTACACCTTC
13	.	.	TRBV29-1	TRBJ2-2	CSVVTTNTGELFF	TGCAGCGTGGTCACCACGAACACCGGGGAGCTGTTTTTT
15	.	.	TRBV20-1	TRBJ2-2	CSARDRNGNTGELFF	TGCAGTGCTAGAGACCGGAATGGGAACACCGGGGAGCTGTTTTTT
13	medium-sized	.	TRBV6-2/TRBV6-3	TRBJ1-2	CASSETNNYGYTF	TGTGCCAGCAGTGAGACAAATAACTATGGCTACACCTTC
16	many	.	TRBV6-5	TRBJ2-1	CASSYTLTGINNEQFF	TGTGCCAGCAGTTACACCCTCACGGGAATAAACAATGAGCAGTTCTTC
17	many	TRBD2	TRBV5-1	TRBJ2-1	CASSLLGGGTFDNEQFF	TGCGCCAGCAGCTTGCTTGGCGGGGGAACCTTCGACAATGAGCAGTTCTTC
15	medium-sized	TRBD1	TRBV12-3/TRBV12-4	TRBJ1-5	CASSSGQGENQPQHF	TGTGCCAGCAGCTCTGGACAGGGAGAAAATCAGCCCCAGCATTTT